The present entry profiles one TCR beta chain with its context. Its antigen is unknown. Researchers isolated CD4+ T cells once roughly nine days of culture had elapsed. Absence of prior SARS-CoV-2 infection characterized the vaccine recipients, who showed negative nucleocapsid antibodies. The entry originates in a study of vaccination effects on CD4 cells after COVID-19. Study in general: It was with roughly 11 IU/ml IL-2 and about 10 ug/ml peptides that 1.5 million to 2.5 million PBMC per well were cultured.

Study-level points and caveats: Only a single clone (1 of 255 vaccine-induced clones in healthy vaccinees) cross-reacted with common cold coronaviruses. Late post-vaccination samples showed marked contraction of infection- and vaccine-induced clones.

Trimming took 5 bases from V and 3 from J; bases not matched to a gene: 9. The CDR3 loop spans 15 amino acids. The germline gives CDR1 SGHRS, CDR2 YFSETQ. Generated by immunoSEQ multiplex PCR, the TCRdb table keeps only in-frame clones and is missing some. The sample has some 40,000 clones; 82% are singletons. The clonotype originates from a human donor who received a COVID-19 vaccine. Sequenced material: CD4+ T cells from PBMCs cultured without peptide, taken before COVID-19 vaccination. The chain employs TRBV5-1 and TRBJ2-3, with TRBD2 matching 7 bases. CDR3 sequence: CASSPQSGVTDTQYF. The CDR3 coding sequence is TGCGCCAGCAGTCCCCAAAGCGGGGTAACAGATACGCAGTATTTT.